The 28 T cell receptor beta chains given below trace back to one sample, sequenced in a study of blood T cell repertoires in COVID-19. Clones were sequenced by immunoSEQ multiplex PCR, and TCRdb holds only the in-frame ones, with some missing. The top ten hold roughly 8.1% of the sample, which has 90,000 to 95,000 clones, around 88% seen once. Sample: peripheral blood. Receptors originate from a woman between 70 and 85 years old with acute or convalescent COVID-19.

V gene TRBV7-3 combines with J gene TRBJ2-1, with 9 bases matching TRBD2. The CDR3 loop spans 15 amino acids. Trimming removed 5 bases from V and 4 bases from J; junction bases left unmatched: 6. Germline V gives CDR1 SGHTA, CDR2 FQGTGA. CDR3 nucleotide sequence: TGTGCCAGCAGCCCTGGGACTAGCCGATACAATGAGCAGTTCTTC. Amino acids: CASSPGTSRYNEQFF.

The chain combines TRBV5-1 with TRBJ1-6; 9 nucleotides match TRBD1. The length of the CDR3 is 15 residues. Germline CDR1 and CDR2: SGHRS and YFSETQ. The J segment lost 4 bases and the V segment lost 4 bases, leaving 3 bases of the junction unmatched. CDR3 sequence reads: CASSAGQGYNSPLHF. CDR3 coding DNA: TGCGCCAGCAGCGCGGGACAGGGTTATAATTCACCCCTCCACTTT.

The CDR3 reads CASSARQGGDTQYF. The CDR3 DNA sequence: TGTGCCAGCAGCGCCCGTCAGGGAGGGGATACGCAGTATTTT. The V gene is TRBV9, the J gene TRBJ2-3; 7 positions match TRBD2. The CDR3 is made up of 14 amino acids. Germline CDR1 SGDLS, CDR2 YYNGEE. The ends lost 3 bases at V and 6 bases at J; junction bases unmatched: 7.

The V call is TRBV23-1, the J call TRBJ2-7; TRBD1 is a possible D gene (6 bases). TRBV23-1 is an ORF for which the function is uncertain. The CDR3 is made up of 15 amino acids. Trimming shortened V by 7 bases and J by 2 bases, and 18 bases separated the two germline ends. CDR3 in amino acids: CASIFQGRRTYEQYF. CDR3 nucleotides: TGCGCCAGCATTTTCCAGGGGCGACGGACCTACGAGCAGTACTTC.

This rearrangement joins TRBV6-5 to TRBJ2-7, with TRBD2 matching over 7 bases. The CDR3 is 13 amino acids. Germline trimming cut 6 bases from V and 0 bases from J; bases unmatched to any gene: 2. CDR1 is MNHEY and CDR2 is SVGAGI in the germline V gene. CDR3 loop: CASSRDYSYEQYF. The CDR3 DNA sequence: TGTGCCAGCAGCAGGGACTACTCCTACGAGCAGTACTTC.

CDR3: CASRKSQGSYEQYF. In DNA, the CDR3 is TGTGCCAGCAGAAAATCCCAGGGTTCCTACGAGCAGTACTTC. The chain couples TRBV6-6 to TRBJ2-7; maybe TRBD1 (5 bases). Trimming removed 6 bases at V and 1 base at J, with 13 bases between. The CDR3 covers 14 residues. The germline V gene encodes CDR1 MNHNY and CDR2 SVGAGI (reference sequence).

The chain is built from TRBV5-1 and TRBJ2-3, with 12 bases lining up with TRBD1. Per germline, CDR1 SGHRS and CDR2 YFSETQ. The J segment lost 1 base and the V segment lost 4 bases, leaving 4 bases of the junction unmatched. The CDR3 loop spans 16 amino acids. The CDR3 is CASSGGQGAGTDTQYF. The CDR3 nucleotides read TGCGCCAGCAGCGGGGGACAGGGGGCTGGCACAGATACGCAGTATTTT.

The CDR3 reads CASSPQERRMVLGYTF. CDR3 bases: TGTGCCAGCTCACCACAGGAAAGGCGGATGGTGTTGGGCTACACCTTC. The J gene is TRBJ1-2, the V gene TRBV18; D not resolved. Trimming shortened V by 1 base and J by 8 bases, and 20 bases separated the two germline ends. The germline gives CDR1 KGHSH, CDR2 LQKENI. The CDR3 consists of 16 residues.

This clone was observed once. The genes are TRBV19 and TRBJ1-2; maybe TRBD1 (6 bases). This CDR3 has 15 residues. Germline V CDR1 and CDR2: LNHDA, SQIVND (reference sequence). The germline V and J ends were trimmed by 7 bases and 0 bases, with 15 bases remaining between them. The CDR3 is CASTPATGANYGYTF. CDR3 in DNA: TGTGCCAGTACCCCCGCGACAGGTGCTAACTATGGCTACACCTTC. Looking up the rest from reference TRBV19 and TRBJ1-2 gives the full variable domain: DGGITQSPKYLFRKEGQNVTLSCEQNLNHDAMYWYRQDPGQGLRLIYYSQIVNDFQKGDIAEGYSVSREKKESFPLTVTSAQKNPTAFYLCASTPATGANYGYTFGSGTRLTVV.

V is TRBV4-1 and J is TRBJ2-7; 10 bases map to TRBD1. The CDR3 is 16 residues long. J gave up 5 bases and V 1 base, and 8 bases lay outside the gene matches. The germline CDR1 and CDR2 sequences are MGHRA and YSYEKL. The CDR3 bases are TGCGCCAGCAGCCAAGTCTTGGGACAGGGGTCGGACGAGCAGTACTTC. It is translated as CASSQVLGQGSDEQYF.

The CDR3 is CASSVATGESVYEQYF. The CDR3 coding sequence is TGTGCCAGCAGCGTGGCGACAGGAGAATCGGTCTACGAGCAGTACTTC. The V call is TRBV9, the J call TRBJ2-7; maybe TRBD1 (6 bases). The CDR3 is 16 amino acids. The germline V and J ends were trimmed by 2 bases and 3 bases, with 18 bases remaining between them. Looked up from germline, CDR1 is SGDLS and CDR2 is YYNGEE. Combining the CDR3 with reference TRBV9 and TRBJ2-7 gives the whole variable domain DSGVTQTPKHLITATGQRVTLRCSPRSGDLSVYWYQQSLDQGLQFLIQYYNGEERAKGNILERFSAQQFPDLHSELNLSSLELGDSALYFCASSVATGESVYEQYFGPGTRLTVT.

CDR3 sequence (DNA): TGTGCCAGCAGTTCCTTAGCGGGGGCCCCCCAAGAGACCCAGTACTTC. Translating it yields CASSSLAGAPQETQYF. The J gene is TRBJ2-5, the V gene TRBV27; TRBD2 matches at 9 bases. CDR1 is MNHEY and CDR2 is SMNVEV in the germline V gene (reference sequence). The CDR3 has 16 residues. With V trimmed by 4 bases and J by 1 base, 7 bases remained unmatched.

The rearrangement links TRBV3-1 (or the pseudogene TRBV3-2) to TRBJ2-5, with 8 bases fitting TRBD1. The CDR3 has 15 amino acids. Germline V gene data show CDR1 as LGHDT and CDR2 as YNNKEL (reference sequence). Germline trimming cut 4 bases from V and 5 bases from J; bases unmatched to any gene: 9. The CDR3 bases are TGTGCCAGCAGCCCACTAGGACAGGGATGGGAGACCCAGTACTTC. Its translation: CASSPLGQGWETQYF.

V and J are TRBV27 and TRBJ1-4, with 8 positions matching TRBD1. Germline CDR1 reads MNHEY; CDR2 reads SMNVEV (reference sequence). The CDR3 runs to 15 residues. Unmatched junction bases numbered 7, after V lost 5 bases and J lost 5 bases. As DNA, the CDR3 is TGTGCCAGCAGTGCCCAGACAGGGGTGAATGAAAAACTGTTTTTT. Its protein is CASSAQTGVNEKLFF.

The J gene is TRBJ2-5, the V gene TRBV5-4, with D perhaps TRBD1 (6 bases). Germline values: CDR1 SGHNT, CDR2 YYREEE (reference sequence). V lost 3 bases to trimming and J lost 2 bases, with 11 bases between them. CDR3 length: 14 residues. CDR3 in amino acids: CASSYRDTQETQYF. CDR3 bases: TGTGCCAGCAGCTACCGGGACACTCAAGAGACCCAGTACTTC.

The table lists this clone with a count of one. The chain links TRBV6-2 or TRBV6-3 to TRBJ2-3; 7 bases agree with TRBD2. Per germline, CDR1 MNHEY and CDR2 SVGEGT. V was pared by 4 bases and J by 5 bases, with 15 bases of the junction left unmatched. The CDR3 contains 17 residues. The DNA for the CDR3 is TGTGCCAGCAGTTTCGCCTTGGGGGGGGGTATGAAAGATACGCAGTATTTT. Translating gives CASSFALGGGMKDTQYF.

V gene TRBV10-3 combines with J gene TRBJ1-3; no clear D gene. Germline loops: CDR1 ENHRY, CDR2 SYGVKD. The V end was cut by 3 bases, the J end by 2 bases, with 14 bases between. This CDR3 has 16 residues. CDR3 in DNA: TGTGCCATCAGTGATATTGAGGGCCCCGCTGGAAACACCATATATTTT. Its protein product is CAISDIEGPAGNTIYF.

This chain links TRBV5-1 with TRBJ1-4, with 8 bases aligning to TRBD1. The germline V gene encodes CDR1 SGHRS and CDR2 YFSETQ. The length of the CDR3 is 13 residues. The ends lost 5 bases at V and 8 bases at J; junction bases unmatched: 5. CDR3 sequence reads: CASRDREREKLFF. CDR3 nucleotides: TGCGCCAGCAGGGACAGGGAGAGGGAAAAACTGTTTTTT.

The chain has TRBV9 and TRBJ2-3, with 10 nucleotides matching TRBD1. Germline CDR1 and CDR2: SGDLS and YYNGEE. The CDR3 loop spans 15 amino acids. The J segment lost 0 bases and the V segment lost 4 bases, leaving 2 bases of the junction unmatched. CDR3 amino acids: CASSRTGGSTDTQYF. The CDR3 DNA reads TGTGCCAGCAGCAGGACAGGGGGGAGCACAGATACGCAGTATTTT.

J is TRBJ1-4 and V is TRBV4-2, with 7 bases identical to TRBD1. Per germline, CDR1 LGHNA and CDR2 YNFKEQ. The CDR3 contains 18 residues. Unmatched junction bases numbered 16, after V lost 4 bases and J lost 5 bases. CDR3 in amino acids: CASSPKRRQGGRNEKLFF. DNA of the CDR3: TGTGCCAGCAGCCCAAAACGACGACAGGGTGGAAGGAATGAAAAACTGTTTTTT.

This chain connects TRBV19 to TRBJ2-7; 8 bases agree with TRBD1. The CDR3 covers 15 residues. The junction had 5 bases not matched to a gene; V was cut back by 3 bases and J by 1 base. Germline loops: CDR1 LNHDA, CDR2 SQIVND (reference sequence). The CDR3 DNA sequence: TGTGCCAGTAGTATGGGACAGGCAGCGTCCTACGAGCAGTACTTC. Translating gives CASSMGQAASYEQYF.

CDR3 residues: CASAQGAGSVQPQHF. In nucleotides, the CDR3 is TGTGCCAGCGCCCAGGGGGCGGGTTCGGTTCAGCCCCAGCATTTT. The chain links TRBV19 to TRBJ1-5, with TRBD1 matching over 8 bases. Losses at the gene ends were 9 bases for V and 6 bases for J; bases not matched to a gene: 13. The germline CDR1 and CDR2 sequences are LNHDA and SQIVND (reference sequence). The CDR3 loop spans 15 amino acids. The variable domain in full, completed from reference TRBV19 and TRBJ1-5, reads DGGITQSPKYLFRKEGQNVTLSCEQNLNHDAMYWYRQDPGQGLRLIYYSQIVNDFQKGDIAEGYSVSREKKESFPLTVTSAQKNPTAFYLCASAQGAGSVQPQHFGDGTRLSIL.

The chain carries TRBV24-1 and TRBJ1-2; D is unresolved. The CDR3 runs 14 residues. CDR1 is KGHDR, CDR2 SFDVKD, per germline. Trimming took 7 bases from V and 4 from J, leaving 15 bases between them. The CDR3 reads CATRPSQGSYGYTF. CDR3 in DNA: TGTGCCACCAGACCCTCTCAAGGGAGCTATGGCTACACCTTC.

The CDR3 nucleotides read TGTGCCAGCAGGAAACAGAGCGGACCGACCTACGAGCAGTACTTC. Protein sequence: CASRKQSGPTYEQYF. V usage is TRBV6-5 and J usage is TRBJ2-7; D is possibly TRBD2 (5 bases). The CDR3 has 15 amino acids. Trimming shortened V by 6 bases and J by 2 bases, and 17 bases separated the two germline ends. CDR1 and CDR2 (germline): MNHEY, SVGAGI.

The chain couples TRBV5-1 to TRBJ2-7; the match to TRBD2 covers 8 bases. Germline CDR1 SGHRS, CDR2 YFSETQ. Trimming took 0 bases from V and 7 from J; bases not matched to a gene: 9. The CDR3 extends over 15 amino acids. The CDR3 DNA is TGCGCCAGCAGCTTGGGTACTAGCGGAGGAGAAGAGCAGTACTTC. Its protein product is CASSLGTSGGEEQYF.

J is TRBJ2-7 and V is TRBV25-1, with TRBD2 matching over 7 bases. V gave up 3 bases and J gave up 3 bases; unmatched junction bases: 14. Germline assignment: CDR1 MGHDK and CDR2 SYGVNS. CDR3 length: 17 residues. The CDR3 loop is CASSEAPGLAENYEQYF. CDR3 nucleotide sequence: TGTGCCAGCAGTGAGGCCCCCGGGCTAGCGGAAAACTACGAGCAGTACTTC.

The chain uses TRBV28 and TRBJ1-6; D is unresolved. With 3 bases removed from V and 5 bases from J, the gap between germline ends came to 17 bases. Germline values: CDR1 MDHEN, CDR2 SYDVKM. The length of the CDR3 is 17 residues. The CDR3 loop is CASSFSRSGRDNSPLHF. CDR3 coding DNA: TGTGCCAGCAGTTTTTCTCGGTCCGGGAGAGATAATTCACCCCTCCACTTT.

The V and J genes are TRBV9 and TRBJ2-2; TRBD1 matches at 7 bases. The germline gives CDR1 SGDLS, CDR2 YYNGEE. The CDR3 is 15 residues long. With V trimmed by 3 bases and J by 7 bases, 9 bases remained unmatched. This CDR3 is CASSATTGVGGELFF. The CDR3 DNA follows: TGTGCCAGCAGCGCCACCACAGGGGTCGGCGGGGAGCTGTTTTTT. Based on the CDR3 plus reference TRBV9 and TRBJ2-2, the full variable domain is DSGVTQTPKHLITATGQRVTLRCSPRSGDLSVYWYQQSLDQGLQFLIQYYNGEERAKGNILERFSAQQFPDLHSELNLSSLELGDSALYFCASSATTGVGGELFFGEGSRLTVL.